This entry is about one T cell receptor beta chain. This record comes from a study of blood T cell repertoires in COVID-19. Study summary: Samples came from the United States, Italy and Spain, spanning acute and convalescent COVID-19. T cells, B-cell-depleted T cells, or PBMCs provided the cDNA or gDNA that served as material.

Losses at the gene ends were 1 base for V and 2 bases for J; bases not matched to a gene: 11. The length of the CDR3 is 17 residues. In germline, CDR1 is SQVTM, CDR2 ANQGSEA. In the source study's methods: Reference gene primer amplification in the assay estimated nucleated cell counts. Sequencing used immunoSEQ multiplex PCR; TCRdb keeps in-frame clones, though not all of them. D and trimming were read from the DNA, whereas the V and J calls and clone size are those reported in that table. The table records about 210,000 clones, 80% to 90% of them present only once. The sample was peripheral blood. This clonotype originated in a woman aged 45-65 years with active or convalescent COVID-19. The rearrangement joins TRBV29-1 to TRBJ2-3, with 8 positions matching TRBD2. The CDR3 reads CSVEGARGGQLTDTQYF. CDR3 sequence (DNA): TGCAGCGTTGAAGGGGCCCGGGGGGGCCAGCTCACAGATACGCAGTATTTT.